This entry lists 29 T cell receptor beta chains sequenced from one sample in a study of monozygotic twins with inflammatory bowel disease (dated by TCRdb to the late 2010s). Library prep was done by 5' RACE. TCRdb records Illumina HiSeq 2500 as the sequencer. The reads, reprocessed by TCRdb, yield one row per CDR3 protein sequence and no DNA. Per the sample table, the count is fewer than 110,000 distinct CDR3 sequences. The biggest ten clones account for approximately 2% of the sample. The specimen sequenced was blood. The receptors originated from a human donor with ulcerative colitis or Crohn's disease, or a healthy co-twin of an affected twin (not recorded which).

The chain joins TRBV25-1 to TRBJ2-4; TCRdb proposes TRBD2, but this gene call is untestable without DNA. CDR3 size: 17 residues. Germline-derived CDR1 and CDR2 are MGHDK and SYGVNS. The CDR3 loop is CASSSASGELAKNIQYF.

This chain uses TRBV9 with TRBJ2-4; no DNA is available, so the TRBD2 call from TCRdb remains unchecked. This CDR3 has 14 amino acids. Germline lookup yields CDR1 SGDLS and CDR2 YYNGEE. The CDR3 loop reads CASSAGTTPRMQYF.

The chain employs TRBV7-2 and TRBJ2-2; the D gene TCRdb calls, TRBD1, cannot be checked with no DNA. Germline values: CDR1 SGHTA, CDR2 FQGNSA. The CDR3 covers 16 residues. The CDR3 sequence: CASSLPGRSNTGELFF.

This chain connects TRBV12-3 or TRBV12-4 to TRBJ2-3; there is no DNA to check the TCRdb D call of TRBD1. The CDR3 runs 15 residues. This CDR3 reads CASSFAGGQTVTQYF.

The chain uses TRBV6-5 and TRBJ1-1; the D call from TCRdb, TRBD1, cannot be confirmed without DNA. This CDR3 has 15 residues. Germline CDR1 MNHEY, CDR2 SVGAGI. The CDR3 is CASSYHRGRDTEAFF.

V and J are TRBV12-3 or TRBV12-4 and TRBJ1-5; lacking DNA, the TRBD1 call made by TCRdb goes unchecked. This CDR3 has 14 residues. The CDR3 here is CASSIKGADQPQHF.

The chain has TRBV7-9 and TRBJ2-2; TCRdb's assignment of TRBD1 cannot be checked, as there is no DNA. This CDR3 comprises 15 residues. Germline CDR1 reads SEHNR; CDR2 reads FQNEAQ (reference sequence). This CDR3 is CASSGRGADTGELFF.

The chain couples TRBV9 to TRBJ2-3. The CDR3 totals 15 residues. Germline CDR1 is SGDLS and CDR2 is YYNGEE. The CDR3 spells CASRELAGSTDTQYF.

The V and J genes are TRBV20-1 and TRBJ2-3; TCRdb selects TRBD2, and the lack of DNA leaves this call unchecked. The CDR3 has 15 amino acids. The germline gives CDR1 DFQATT, CDR2 SNEGSKA (reference sequence). The CDR3 sequence is CSASLERGLLDTQYF.

The chain combines TRBV2 with TRBJ2-7; the TCRdb D gene call, TRBD2, has no DNA to confirm it. The CDR3 has 14 amino acids. CDR1 and CDR2 (germline): SNHLY, FYNNEI. CDR3 sequence reads: CASRPGLAGGEQYF.

This chain connects TRBV4-3 to TRBJ2-1; checking the TCRdb D call of TRBD1 is not possible without DNA. The CDR3 is 13 amino acids. Germline V gives CDR1 LGHNA, CDR2 YSLEER. The CDR3 sequence: CASSQQGVDEQFF.

The chain carries TRBV7-2 and TRBJ1-5; no DNA is available, so the TRBD1 call from TCRdb remains unchecked. This CDR3 region has 15 residues. The V gene's germline CDR1 is SGHTA and CDR2 FQGNSA. CDR3 amino acids: CATSPGQTPNQPQHF.

The CDR3: CASSQVGHEQYF. The chain joins TRBV4-3 to TRBJ2-7; TCRdb's D call, TRBD2, is unchecked because there is no DNA. Germline V gives CDR1 LGHNA, CDR2 YSLEER. CDR3 size: 12 residues.

The V and J genes are TRBV9 and TRBJ2-5; absent DNA, TCRdb's TRBD1 call cannot be checked. CDR3 size: 12 residues. Germline CDR1 and CDR2: SGDLS and YYNGEE. CDR3 amino acids: CASSVGGATQYF.

V gene TRBV28 combines with J gene TRBJ2-7; the D call of TRBD1 rests on TCRdb alone, since no DNA is present to check it. Germline CDR1 MDHEN, CDR2 SYDVKM. This CDR3 has 14 residues. The CDR3: CASSLFQGGYEQYF.

CDR3 amino acids: CSARQGGGFNTEAFF. The genes are TRBV20-1 and TRBJ1-1; TCRdb's D call of TRBD1 is untestable without DNA. Germline V CDR1 and CDR2: DFQATT, SNEGSKA (reference sequence). There are 15 residues in the CDR3.

This chain uses TRBV20-1 with TRBJ1-5. Looked up from germline, CDR1 is DFQATT and CDR2 is SNEGSKA (reference sequence). This CDR3 has 14 residues. The CDR3 reads CSASSGDSNQPQHF.

CDR3 amino acids: CASLTTGTPYF. This chain links TRBV7-2 with TRBJ2-5; TCRdb calls TRBD2, which cannot be checked without DNA. This CDR3 has 11 amino acids. The germline CDR1 and CDR2 sequences are SGHTA and FQGNSA. The complete variable domain, with remaining parts taken from reference TRBV7-2 and TRBJ2-5, reads GAGVSQSPSNKVTEKGKDVELRCDPISGHTALYWYRQSLGQGLEFLIYFQGNSAPDKSGLPSDRFSAERTGGSVSTLTIQRTQQEDSAVYLCASLTTGTPYFGPGTRLLVL.

The chain links TRBV6-5 to TRBJ2-1; TCRdb picks TRBD2, but there is no DNA to check that call. Germline CDR1 and CDR2: MNHEY and SVGAGI. The CDR3 consists of 13 residues. This CDR3 is CASSSAGVNEQFF.

The CDR3 here is CSARTGTGTYEQYF. The chain combines TRBV20-1 with TRBJ2-7; lacking DNA, the TRBD1 call made by TCRdb goes unchecked. Germline values: CDR1 DFQATT, CDR2 SNEGSKA (reference sequence). The CDR3 extends over 14 amino acids.

This rearrangement joins TRBV5-1 to TRBJ2-7; TCRdb's assignment of TRBD2 cannot be checked, as there is no DNA. Germline values: CDR1 SGHRS, CDR2 YFSETQ. The CDR3 sequence is 15 residues long. The CDR3 loop reads CASSLVVRASYEQYF.

V usage is TRBV15 and J usage is TRBJ1-5. CDR3 length: 15 amino acids. Germline V gene lookup returns CDR1 LNHNV and CDR2 YYDKDF (reference sequence). CDR3: CATSREVDPRQPQHF. The full variable domain, in which reference TRBV15 and TRBJ1-5 provide the parts outside the CDR3, is DAMVIQNPRYQVTQFGKPVTLSCSQTLNHNVMYWYQQKSSQAPKLLFHYYDKDFNNEADTPDNFQSRRPNTSFCFLDIRSPGLGDTAMYLCATSREVDPRQPQHFGDGTRLSIL.

This rearrangement joins TRBV6-1 to TRBJ2-7. Germline assignment: CDR1 MNHNS and CDR2 SASEGT. The CDR3 sequence is 11 residues long. CDR3 protein: CASSGPREQYF.

The chain is built from TRBV7-2 and TRBJ2-1; absent DNA, TCRdb's TRBD2 call cannot be checked. The CDR3 extends over 14 amino acids. In germline, CDR1 is SGHTA, CDR2 FQGNSA. The CDR3 here is CASRGGGPYNEQFF.

V and J are TRBV2 and TRBJ1-2. This CDR3 spans 15 amino acids. CDR1 SNHLY and CDR2 FYNNEI come from the germline V gene. CDR3 region: CASSVVRLANYGYTF. Filled out from reference TRBV2 and TRBJ1-2, the complete variable domain reads EPEVTQTPSHQVTQMGQEVILRCVPISNHLYFYWYRQILGQKVEFLVSFYNNEISEKSEIFDDQFSVERPDGSNFTLKIRSTKLEDSAMYFCASSVVRLANYGYTFGSGTRLTVV.

This sequence joins TRBV4-3 and TRBJ2-1. The CDR3 has 13 amino acids. CDR1 is LGHNA, CDR2 YSLEER, per germline. Here the CDR3 reads CASSLELYNEQFF.

This chain joins TRBV14 and TRBJ2-1. The CDR3 runs 15 residues. CDR1 and CDR2 from the germline V gene are SGHDN and FVKESK. CDR3 residues: CASSQDRRAVNEQFF.

V and J are TRBV14 and TRBJ2-2; the TCRdb D gene call, TRBD2, has no DNA to confirm it. Germline V gene sequence: CDR1 SGHDN, CDR2 FVKESK. The CDR3 totals 16 residues. The CDR3 sequence: CASSHRHYSGAGELFF. Full variable domain (outside the CDR3, taken from reference TRBV14 and TRBJ2-2): EAGVTQFPSHSVIEKGQTVTLRCDPISGHDNLYWYRRVMGKEIKFLLHFVKESKQDESGMPNNRFLAERTGGTYSTLKVQPAELEDSGVYFCASSHRHYSGAGELFFGEGSRLTVL.

This chain uses TRBV5-6 with TRBJ2-7; TCRdb indicates TRBD1, and absent DNA this call remains unverified. The germline gives CDR1 SGHDT, CDR2 YYEEEE. This CDR3 contains 15 residues. CDR3 protein: CASSQNPGQSYEQYF.